The source of this T cell receptor (beta chain) is a study of blood T cell repertoires in COVID-19. Turning to the study itself: The study drew acute and convalescent COVID-19 samples from the United States, Italy and Spain. T cells, B-cell-depleted T cells, or PBMCs provided the cDNA or gDNA that served as material.

The CDR3 is 17 amino acids. Germline CDR1 LGHDT, CDR2 YNNKEL (reference sequence). J gave up 4 bases and V 4 bases, and 14 bases lay outside the gene matches. Original data processing: The authors estimated nucleated cell counts from reference gene primer amplification. Generated by immunoSEQ multiplex PCR, the TCRdb table keeps only in-frame clones and is missing some. V and J calls and clone size come straight from that table; D and trimming were deduced from the DNA. The sample lists 130,000 to 150,000 clones, under 90% seen once, with around two fifths in the top ten. Sequencing was performed on peripheral blood. This TCR derives from a human donor in a cohort sampled during active COVID-19. The chain couples TRBV3-1 (or the pseudogene TRBV3-2) to TRBJ1-2; TRBD1 aligns across 8 bases. As DNA, the CDR3 is TGTGCCAGCAGCCCAGTCCCGGAACAGGGGGAGAGCTATGGCTACACCTTC. Amino acid sequence: CASSPVPEQGESYGYTF.